This T cell receptor (beta chain) appears in the sequencing data of a study of OX40 agonist ivuxolimab in advanced cancers. The method was immunoSEQ multiplex PCR; TCRdb's version includes in-frame clones alone and lacks a portion of them. The repertoire has fewer than 100,000 clones, roughly 90% of them found once; the top ten carry roughly 10%. Looked up from germline, CDR1 is MGHRA and CDR2 is YSYEKL. V gave up 1 base and J gave up 4 bases, with 14 bases separating them. This CDR3 has 16 amino acids. The sample was CD4+ or CD8+ T cells sorted from blood, taken in a trial of the OX40 agonist ivuxolimab. This TCR derives from an adult with an advanced solid tumor such as melanoma, head and neck, liver or kidney cancer. V usage is TRBV4-1 and J usage is TRBJ2-1; no reliable D call. The CDR3 loop is CASSQGAGRTYNEQFF. The CDR3 region has the DNA TGCGCCAGCAGCCAAGGGGCAGGTCGAACGTACAATGAGCAGTTCTTC.